This T cell receptor (beta chain) was documented in a study of blood T cell repertoires in COVID-19. A single count supports this clone. CDR3 length: 19 residues. Germline trimming cut 5 bases from V and 0 bases from J; bases unmatched to any gene: 16. Germline V gene lookup returns CDR1 SGHTA and CDR2 FQGTGA. Profiling relied on immunoSEQ multiplex PCR, and the TCRdb table lists in-frame clones only, not all of them. The sample lists about 190,000 clones, roughly 81% occurring once. The chain combines TRBV7-3 with TRBJ2-3; TRBD2 agrees at 8 bases. The receptor was derived from a woman aged 70-85 years with active or convalescent COVID-19. Sequencing was carried out using peripheral blood. CDR3 residues: CASSPLGAGAPPSTDTQYF. In nucleotides, the CDR3 is TGTGCCAGCAGCCCGTTGGGAGCGGGAGCCCCCCCTAGCACAGATACGCAGTATTTT. The whole variable domain, remainder taken from reference TRBV7-3 and TRBJ2-3, is GAGVSQTPSNKVTEKGKYVELRCDPISGHTALYWYRQSLGQGPEFLIYFQGTGAADDSGLPNDRFFAVRPEGSVSTLKIQRTERGDSAVYLCASSPLGAGAPPSTDTQYFGPGTRLTVL.